The present T cell receptor beta chain was sequenced within a study of OX40 agonist ivuxolimab in advanced cancers. At the level of the study: Patients received intravenous ivuxolimab every 2 weeks at 0.01 to 10 mg/kg. The dose-escalation cohort was approximately 80% male, with a mean age of around 60 years, ranging about 23 to 80. Prior anti-PD-1, anti-PD-L1 or anti-CTLA-4 therapy did not bar entry, and 40% to 45% had some.

V shed 4 bases and J shed 1 base, with 18 bases lying between them. CDR1 SGHRS and CDR2 YFSETQ come from the germline V gene. The CDR3 length is 17 residues. About this clone itself: The antigen remains unidentified.

General observations from the study: Partial responders receiving 0.1-3.0 mg/kg showed among the lowest clonal expansion.

TCRdb's copy holds only in-frame clones and misses some; the assay was immunoSEQ multiplex PCR. The data show about 59,000 clones, 84% seen once. The chain employs TRBV5-1 and TRBJ2-4; D may be TRBD2 (7 bases). This specimen was CD4+ or CD8+ T cells sorted from blood, taken in a trial of the OX40 agonist ivuxolimab. The clonotype comes from an adult with an advanced solid tumor such as melanoma, head and neck, liver or kidney cancer. The CDR3 here is CASSPRGALRAKNIQYF. The CDR3, as DNA: TGCGCCAGCAGCCCTCGGGGGGCTTTGAGGGCCAAAAACATTCAGTACTTC.